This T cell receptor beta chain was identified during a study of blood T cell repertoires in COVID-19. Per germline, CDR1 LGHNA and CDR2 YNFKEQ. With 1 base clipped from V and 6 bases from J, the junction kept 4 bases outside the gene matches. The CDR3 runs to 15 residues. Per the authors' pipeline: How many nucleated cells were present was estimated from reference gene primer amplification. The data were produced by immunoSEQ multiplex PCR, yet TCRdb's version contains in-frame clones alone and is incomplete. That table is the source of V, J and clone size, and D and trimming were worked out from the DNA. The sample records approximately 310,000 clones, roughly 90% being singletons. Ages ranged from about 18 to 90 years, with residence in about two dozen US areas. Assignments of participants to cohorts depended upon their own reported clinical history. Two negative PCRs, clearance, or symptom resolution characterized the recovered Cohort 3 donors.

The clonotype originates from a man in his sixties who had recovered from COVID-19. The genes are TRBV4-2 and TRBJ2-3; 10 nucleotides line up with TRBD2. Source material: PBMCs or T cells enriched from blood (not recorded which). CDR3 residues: CASSQALAGVDTQYF. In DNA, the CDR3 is TGTGCCAGCAGCCAAGCCCTAGCGGGAGTGGATACGCAGTATTTT.